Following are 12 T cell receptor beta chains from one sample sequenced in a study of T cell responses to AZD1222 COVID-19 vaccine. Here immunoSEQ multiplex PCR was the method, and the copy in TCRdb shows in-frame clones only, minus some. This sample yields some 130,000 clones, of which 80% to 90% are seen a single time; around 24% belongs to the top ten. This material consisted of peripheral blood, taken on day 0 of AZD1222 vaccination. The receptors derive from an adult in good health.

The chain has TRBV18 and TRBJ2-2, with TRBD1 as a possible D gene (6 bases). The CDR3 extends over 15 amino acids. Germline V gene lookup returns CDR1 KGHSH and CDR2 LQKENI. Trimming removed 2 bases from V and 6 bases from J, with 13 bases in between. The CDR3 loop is CASSPSFRGSGELFF. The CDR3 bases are TGTGCCAGCTCACCATCTTTCAGGGGTTCCGGGGAGCTGTTTTTT.

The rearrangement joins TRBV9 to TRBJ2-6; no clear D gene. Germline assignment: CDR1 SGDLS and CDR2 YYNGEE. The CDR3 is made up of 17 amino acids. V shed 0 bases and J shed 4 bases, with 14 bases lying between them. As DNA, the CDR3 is TGTGCCAGCAGCGTAGCCCAATTCGGGTCAGGGGCCAACGTCCTGACTTTC. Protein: CASSVAQFGSGANVLTF.

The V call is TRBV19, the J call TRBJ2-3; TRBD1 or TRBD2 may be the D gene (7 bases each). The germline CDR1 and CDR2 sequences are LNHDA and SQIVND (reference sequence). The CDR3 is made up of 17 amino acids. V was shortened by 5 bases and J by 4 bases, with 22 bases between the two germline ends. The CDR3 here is CASSLLTGRELSDTQYF. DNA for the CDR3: TGTGCCAGTAGTCTACTGACAGGGAGGGAATTGTCAGATACGCAGTATTTT.

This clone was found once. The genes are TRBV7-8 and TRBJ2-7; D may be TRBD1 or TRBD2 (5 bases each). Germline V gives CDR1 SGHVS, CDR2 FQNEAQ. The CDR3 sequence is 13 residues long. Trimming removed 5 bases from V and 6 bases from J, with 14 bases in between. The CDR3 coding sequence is TGTGCCAGCAGCGCCTTACCGAGGGGCGAGCAGTACTTC. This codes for CASSALPRGEQYF. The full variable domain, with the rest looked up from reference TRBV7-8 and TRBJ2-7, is GAGVSQSPRYKVAKRGQDVALRCDPISGHVSLFWYQQALGQGPEFLTYFQNEAQLDKSGLPSDRFFAERPEGSVSTLKIQRTQQEDSAVYLCASSALPRGEQYFGPGTRLTVT.

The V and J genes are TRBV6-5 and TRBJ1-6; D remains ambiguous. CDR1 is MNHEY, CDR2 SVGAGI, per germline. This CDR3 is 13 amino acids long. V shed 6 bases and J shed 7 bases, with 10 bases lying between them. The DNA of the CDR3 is TGTGCCAGCAGGGTCAGTGGGAATTCACCCCTCCACTTT. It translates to CASRVSGNSPLHF.

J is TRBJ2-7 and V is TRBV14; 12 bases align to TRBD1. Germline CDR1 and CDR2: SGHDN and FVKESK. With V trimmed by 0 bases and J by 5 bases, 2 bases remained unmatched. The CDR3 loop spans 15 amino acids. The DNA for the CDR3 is TGTGCCAGCAGCCAAGAGGGACAGGGGGCCAACGAGCAGTACTTC. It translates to CASSQEGQGANEQYF.

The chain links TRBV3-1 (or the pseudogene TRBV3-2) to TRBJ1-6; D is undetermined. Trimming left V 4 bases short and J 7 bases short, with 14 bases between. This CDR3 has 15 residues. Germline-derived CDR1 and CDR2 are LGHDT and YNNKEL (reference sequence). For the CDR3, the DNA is TGTGCCAGCAGCCCCCTGGCGGGGTCGAATTCACCCCTCCACTTT. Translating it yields CASSPLAGSNSPLHF.

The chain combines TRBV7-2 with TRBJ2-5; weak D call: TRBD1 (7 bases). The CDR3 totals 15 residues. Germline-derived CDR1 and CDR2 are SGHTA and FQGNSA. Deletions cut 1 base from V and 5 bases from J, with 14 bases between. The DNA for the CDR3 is TGTGCCAGCAGCTTAGGGGCAGGGGGGAAGGAGACCCAGTACTTC. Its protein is CASSLGAGGKETQYF. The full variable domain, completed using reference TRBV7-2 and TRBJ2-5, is GAGVSQSPSNKVTEKGKDVELRCDPISGHTALYWYRQSLGQGLEFLIYFQGNSAPDKSGLPSDRFSAERTGGSVSTLTIQRTQQEDSAVYLCASSLGAGGKETQYFGPGTRLLVL.

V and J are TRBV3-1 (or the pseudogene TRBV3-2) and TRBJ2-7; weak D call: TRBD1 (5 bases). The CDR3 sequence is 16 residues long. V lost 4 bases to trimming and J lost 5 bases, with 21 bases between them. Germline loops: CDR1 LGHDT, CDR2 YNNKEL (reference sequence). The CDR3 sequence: CASSRENRALGDEQYF. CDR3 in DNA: TGTGCCAGCAGCCGGGAAAATCGGGCCTTAGGGGACGAGCAGTACTTC.

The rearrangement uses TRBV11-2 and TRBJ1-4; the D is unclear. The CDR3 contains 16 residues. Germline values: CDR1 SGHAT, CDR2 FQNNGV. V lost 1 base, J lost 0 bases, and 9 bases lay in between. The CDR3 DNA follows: TGTGCCAGCAGCTTAGGTACCAAAGCAACTAATGAAAAACTGTTTTTT. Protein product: CASSLGTKATNEKLFF.

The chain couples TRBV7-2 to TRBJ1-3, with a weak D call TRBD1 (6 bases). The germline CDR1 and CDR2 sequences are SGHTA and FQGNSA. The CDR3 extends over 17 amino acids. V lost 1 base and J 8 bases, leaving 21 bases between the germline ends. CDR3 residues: CASSLEGVGTSYDTIYF. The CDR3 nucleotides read TGTGCCAGCAGCTTAGAGGGGGTAGGGACCTCTTATGACACCATATATTTT.

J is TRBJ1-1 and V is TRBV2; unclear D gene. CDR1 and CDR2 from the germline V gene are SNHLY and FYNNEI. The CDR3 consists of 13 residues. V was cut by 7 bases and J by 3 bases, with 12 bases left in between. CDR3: CASTSSIDTEAFF. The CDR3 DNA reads TGTGCCAGCACCTCCTCCATAGACACTGAAGCTTTCTTT.